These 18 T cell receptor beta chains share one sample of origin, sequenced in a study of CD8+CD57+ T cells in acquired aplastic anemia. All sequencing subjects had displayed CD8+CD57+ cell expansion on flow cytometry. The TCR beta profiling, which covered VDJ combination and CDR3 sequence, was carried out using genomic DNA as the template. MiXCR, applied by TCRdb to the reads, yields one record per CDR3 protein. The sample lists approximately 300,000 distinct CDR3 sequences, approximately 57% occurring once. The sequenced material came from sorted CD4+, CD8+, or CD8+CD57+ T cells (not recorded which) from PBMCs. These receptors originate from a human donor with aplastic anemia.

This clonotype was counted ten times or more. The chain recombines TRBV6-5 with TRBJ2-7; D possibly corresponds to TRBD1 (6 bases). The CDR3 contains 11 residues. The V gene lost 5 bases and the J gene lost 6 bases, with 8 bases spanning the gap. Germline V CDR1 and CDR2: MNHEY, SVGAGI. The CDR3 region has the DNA TGTGCCAGCAGTCAAGGGGGCGAGCAGTACTTC. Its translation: CASSQGGEQYF.

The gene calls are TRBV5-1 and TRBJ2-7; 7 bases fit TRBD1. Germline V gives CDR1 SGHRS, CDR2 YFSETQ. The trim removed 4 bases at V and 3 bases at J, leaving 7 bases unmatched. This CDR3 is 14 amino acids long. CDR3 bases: TGCGCCAGCAGCCCGACAGGGCTGGGCTACGAGCAGTACTTC. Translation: CASSPTGLGYEQYF. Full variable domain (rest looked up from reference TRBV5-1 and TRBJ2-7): KAGVTQTPRYLIKTRGQQVTLSCSPISGHRSVSWYQQTPGQGLQFLFEYFSETQRNKGNFPGRFSGRQFSNSRSEMNVSTLELGDSALYLCASSPTGLGYEQYFGPGTRLTVT.

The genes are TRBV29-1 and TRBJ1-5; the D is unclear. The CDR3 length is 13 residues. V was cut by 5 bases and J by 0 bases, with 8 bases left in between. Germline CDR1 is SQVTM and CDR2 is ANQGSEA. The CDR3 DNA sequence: TGCAGCGTTACCGGGGATAGCAATCAGCCCCAGCATTTT. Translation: CSVTGDSNQPQHF. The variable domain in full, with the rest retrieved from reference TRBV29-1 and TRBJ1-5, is SAVISQKPSRDICQRGTSLTIQCQVDSQVTMMFWYRQQPGQSLTLIATANQGSEATYESGFVIDKFPISRPNLTFSTLTVSNMSPEDSSIYLCSVTGDSNQPQHFGDGTRLSIL.

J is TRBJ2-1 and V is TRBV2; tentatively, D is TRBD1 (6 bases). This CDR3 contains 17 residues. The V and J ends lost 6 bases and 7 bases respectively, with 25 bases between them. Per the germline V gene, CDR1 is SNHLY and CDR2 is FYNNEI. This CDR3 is CASSNRGGGMSENEQFF. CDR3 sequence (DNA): TGTGCCAGCAGCAACCGAGGGGGTGGGATGAGTGAAAATGAGCAGTTCTTC. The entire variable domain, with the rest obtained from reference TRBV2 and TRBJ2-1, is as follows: EPEVTQTPSHQVTQMGQEVILRCVPISNHLYFYWYRQILGQKVEFLVSFYNNEISEKSEIFDDQFSVERPDGSNFTLKIRSTKLEDSAMYFCASSNRGGGMSENEQFFGPGTRLTVL.

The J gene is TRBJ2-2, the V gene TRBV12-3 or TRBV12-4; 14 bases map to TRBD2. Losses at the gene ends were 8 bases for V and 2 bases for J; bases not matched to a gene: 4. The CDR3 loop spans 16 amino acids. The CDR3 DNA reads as TGTGCCAGCGGGACTAGCGGGAGTGGTAACACCGGGGAGCTGTTTTTT. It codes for CASGTSGSGNTGELFF.

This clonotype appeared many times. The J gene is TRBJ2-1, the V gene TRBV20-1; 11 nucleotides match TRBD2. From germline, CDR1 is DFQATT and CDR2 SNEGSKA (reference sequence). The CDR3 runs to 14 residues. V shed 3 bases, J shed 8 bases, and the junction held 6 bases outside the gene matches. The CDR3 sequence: CSASDLAGGDEQFF. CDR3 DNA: TGCAGTGCTAGTGACCTAGCGGGAGGCGATGAGCAGTTCTTC.

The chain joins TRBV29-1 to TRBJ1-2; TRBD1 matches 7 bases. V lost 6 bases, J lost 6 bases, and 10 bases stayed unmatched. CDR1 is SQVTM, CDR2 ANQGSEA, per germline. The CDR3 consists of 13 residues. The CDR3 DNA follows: TGCAGCGTCCGCGAACCGACAGGGAATGGCTACACCTTC. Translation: CSVREPTGNGYTF.

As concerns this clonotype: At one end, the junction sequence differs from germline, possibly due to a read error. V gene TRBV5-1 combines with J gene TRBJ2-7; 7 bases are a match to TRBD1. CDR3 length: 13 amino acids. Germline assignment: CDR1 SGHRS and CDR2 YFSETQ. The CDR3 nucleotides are TGTGCCAGCAGCACCGGGACAGCTTCCGAGCAGTACTTC. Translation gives CASSTGTASEQYF.

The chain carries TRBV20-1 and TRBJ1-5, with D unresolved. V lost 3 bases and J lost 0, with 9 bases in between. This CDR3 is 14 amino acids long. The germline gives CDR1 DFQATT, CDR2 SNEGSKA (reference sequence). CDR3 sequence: CSARAEDSNQPQHF. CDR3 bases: TGCAGTGCTAGGGCTGAGGATAGCAATCAGCCCCAGCATTTT.

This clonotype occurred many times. The CDR3 DNA is TGTGCCAGCAGTGAGGGGGTCAGGAGTACCCAAGAGACCCAGTACTTC. Its translation is CASSEGVRSTQETQYF. The J gene is TRBJ2-5, the V gene TRBV25-1, with D perhaps TRBD1 or TRBD2 (5 bases each). Deletions cut 3 bases from V and 1 base from J, with 15 bases between. CDR1 is MGHDK, CDR2 SYGVNS, per germline. This CDR3 is built from 16 residues.

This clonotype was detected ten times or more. The CDR3 DNA reads as TGCGCCAGCAGCCCCGGACACGGCGGATCCGAGCAGTACTTC. Its translation: CASSPGHGGSEQYF. The rearrangement joins TRBV5-1 to TRBJ2-7, with a possible D match to TRBD1 (5 bases). The CDR3 runs to 14 residues. Per the germline V gene, CDR1 is SGHRS and CDR2 is YFSETQ. Trimming took off 4 bases at V and 6 bases at J, with 17 bases between the two ends.

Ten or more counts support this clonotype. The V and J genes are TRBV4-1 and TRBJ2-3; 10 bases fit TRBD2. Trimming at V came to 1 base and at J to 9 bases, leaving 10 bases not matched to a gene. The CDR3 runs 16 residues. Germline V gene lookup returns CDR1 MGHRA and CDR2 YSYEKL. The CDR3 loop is CASSQVLAGGADTQYF. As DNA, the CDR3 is TGCGCCAGCAGCCAAGTGTTAGCGGGAGGAGCGGACACGCAGTATTTT.

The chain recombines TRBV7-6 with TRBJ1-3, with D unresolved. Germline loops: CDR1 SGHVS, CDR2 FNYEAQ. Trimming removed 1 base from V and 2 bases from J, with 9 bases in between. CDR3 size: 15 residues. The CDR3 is CASSLGGFAGNTIYF. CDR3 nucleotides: TGTGCCAGCAGCTTAGGAGGATTCGCTGGAAACACCATATATTTT.

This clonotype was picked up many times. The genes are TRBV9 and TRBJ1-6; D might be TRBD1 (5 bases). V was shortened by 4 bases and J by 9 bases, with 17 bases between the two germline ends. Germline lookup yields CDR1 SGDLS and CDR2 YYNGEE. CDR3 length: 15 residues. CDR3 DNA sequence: TGTGCCAGCAGCCCCCTACCCAGGGTGGTTTCACCCCTCCACTTT. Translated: CASSPLPRVVSPLHF. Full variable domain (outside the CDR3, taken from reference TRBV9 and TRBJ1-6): DSGVTQTPKHLITATGQRVTLRCSPRSGDLSVYWYQQSLDQGLQFLIQYYNGEERAKGNILERFSAQQFPDLHSELNLSSLELGDSALYFCASSPLPRVVSPLHFGNGTRLTVT.

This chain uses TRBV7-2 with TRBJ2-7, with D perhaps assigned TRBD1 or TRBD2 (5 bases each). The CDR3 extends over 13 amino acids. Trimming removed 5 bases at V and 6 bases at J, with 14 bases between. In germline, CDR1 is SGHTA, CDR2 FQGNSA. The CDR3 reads CASSRDPLIEQYF. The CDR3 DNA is TGTGCCAGCAGCCGGGACCCCCTTATCGAGCAGTACTTC.

CDR3 nucleotides: TGTGCCAGCATAGGCCCTCCCCACCAAGAGACCCAGTACTTC. Translating it yields CASIGPPHQETQYF. The chain recombines TRBV2 with TRBJ2-5; no reliable D call. Germline CDR1 is SNHLY and CDR2 is FYNNEI. Trimming removed 7 bases at V and 0 bases at J, with 12 bases between. The CDR3 consists of 14 residues.

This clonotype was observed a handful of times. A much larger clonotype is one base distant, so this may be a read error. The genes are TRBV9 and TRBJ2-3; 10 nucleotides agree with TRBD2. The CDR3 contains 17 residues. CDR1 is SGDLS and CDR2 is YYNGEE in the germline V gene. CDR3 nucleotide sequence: TGTGCCAGCAGCGTAGCTGGGAGCGGGGGGGCCACAGGTACGCAGTATTTT. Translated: CASSVAGSGGATGTQYF.

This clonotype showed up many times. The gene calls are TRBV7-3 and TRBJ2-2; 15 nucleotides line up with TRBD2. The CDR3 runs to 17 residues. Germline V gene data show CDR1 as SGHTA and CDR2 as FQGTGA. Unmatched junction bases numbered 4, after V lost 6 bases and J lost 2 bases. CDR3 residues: CASSRGLAGGNTGELFF. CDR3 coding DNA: TGTGCCAGCAGTAGGGGACTAGCGGGGGGCAACACCGGGGAGCTGTTTTTT. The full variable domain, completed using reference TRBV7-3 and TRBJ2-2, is GAGVSQTPSNKVTEKGKYVELRCDPISGHTALYWYRQSLGQGPEFLIYFQGTGAADDSGLPNDRFFAVRPEGSVSTLKIQRTERGDSAVYLCASSRGLAGGNTGELFFGEGSRLTVL.